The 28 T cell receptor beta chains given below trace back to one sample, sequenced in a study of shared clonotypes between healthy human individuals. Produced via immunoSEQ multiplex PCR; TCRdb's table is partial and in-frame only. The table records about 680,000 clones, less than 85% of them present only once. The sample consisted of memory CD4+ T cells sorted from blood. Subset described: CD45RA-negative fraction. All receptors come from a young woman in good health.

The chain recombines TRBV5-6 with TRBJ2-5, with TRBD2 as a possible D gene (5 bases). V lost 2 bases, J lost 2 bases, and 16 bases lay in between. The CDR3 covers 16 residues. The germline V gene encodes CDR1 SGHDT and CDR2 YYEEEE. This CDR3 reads CASSFRGSGGQETQYF. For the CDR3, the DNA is TGTGCCAGCAGCTTTCGAGGGTCGGGTGGGCAAGAGACCCAGTACTTC. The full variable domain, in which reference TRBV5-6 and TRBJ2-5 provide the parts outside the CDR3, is DAGVTQSPTHLIKTRGQQVTLRCSPKSGHDTVSWYQQALGQGPQFIFQYYEEEERQRGNFPDRFSGHQFPNYSSELNVNALLLGDSALYLCASSFRGSGGQETQYFGPGTRLLVL.

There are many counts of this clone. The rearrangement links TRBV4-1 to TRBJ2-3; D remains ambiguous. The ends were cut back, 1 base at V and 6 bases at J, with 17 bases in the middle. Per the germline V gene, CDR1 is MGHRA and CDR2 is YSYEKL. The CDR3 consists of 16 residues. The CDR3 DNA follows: TGCGCCAGCAGCCAAGGCTTCATGGTGGTTGCGGATACGCAGTATTTT. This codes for CASSQGFMVVADTQYF.

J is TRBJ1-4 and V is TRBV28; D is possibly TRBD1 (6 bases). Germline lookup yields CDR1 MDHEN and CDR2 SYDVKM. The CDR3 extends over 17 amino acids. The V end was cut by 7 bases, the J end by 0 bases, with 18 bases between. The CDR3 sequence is CASMGIGQPATNEKLFF. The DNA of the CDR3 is TGTGCCAGCATGGGGATCGGACAGCCTGCAACTAATGAAAAACTGTTTTTT.

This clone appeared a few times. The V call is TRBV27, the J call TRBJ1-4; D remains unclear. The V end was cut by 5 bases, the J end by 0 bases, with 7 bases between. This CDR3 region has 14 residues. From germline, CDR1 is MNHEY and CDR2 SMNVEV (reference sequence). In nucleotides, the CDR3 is TGTGCCAGCAGTCCTTCATCAACTAATGAAAAACTGTTTTTT. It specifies CASSPSSTNEKLFF. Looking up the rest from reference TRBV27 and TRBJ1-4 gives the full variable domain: EAQVTQNPRYLITVTGKKLTVTCSQNMNHEYMSWYRQDPGLGLRQIYYSMNVEVTDKGDVPEGYKVSRKEKRNFPLILESPSPNQTSLYFCASSPSSTNEKLFFGSGTQLSVL.

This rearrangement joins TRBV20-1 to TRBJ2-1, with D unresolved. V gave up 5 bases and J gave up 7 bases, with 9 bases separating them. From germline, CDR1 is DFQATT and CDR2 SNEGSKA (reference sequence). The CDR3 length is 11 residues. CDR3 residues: CSAVDENEQFF. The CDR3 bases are TGCAGTGCTGTCGACGAGAATGAGCAGTTCTTC.

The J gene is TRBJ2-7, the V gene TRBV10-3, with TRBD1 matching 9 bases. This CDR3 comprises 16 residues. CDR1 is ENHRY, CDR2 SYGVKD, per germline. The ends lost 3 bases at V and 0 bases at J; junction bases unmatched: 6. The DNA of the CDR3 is TGTGCCATCAGTGAAACCGGGACAGGGATCTCCTACGAGCAGTACTTC. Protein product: CAISETGTGISYEQYF.

The CDR3 DNA reads TGTGCCATAGGCACGGCGGGCAGAGACACCATATATTTT. Its protein is CAIGTAGRDTIYF. This chain joins TRBV28 and TRBJ1-3; D remains unclear. The V end lost 10 bases, the J end lost 8 bases, and 18 bases lay between the germline ends. CDR3 size: 13 residues. From germline, CDR1 is MDHEN and CDR2 SYDVKM.

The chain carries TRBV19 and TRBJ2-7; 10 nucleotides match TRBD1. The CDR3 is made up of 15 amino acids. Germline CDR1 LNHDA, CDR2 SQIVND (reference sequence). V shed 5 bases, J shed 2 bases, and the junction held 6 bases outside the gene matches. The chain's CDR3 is CASSVSGTGAYEQYF. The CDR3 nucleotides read TGTGCCAGTAGTGTCTCCGGGACAGGGGCCTACGAGCAGTACTTC. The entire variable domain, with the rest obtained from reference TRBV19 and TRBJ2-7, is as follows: DGGITQSPKYLFRKEGQNVTLSCEQNLNHDAMYWYRQDPGQGLRLIYYSQIVNDFQKGDIAEGYSVSREKKESFPLTVTSAQKNPTAFYLCASSVSGTGAYEQYFGPGTRLTVT.

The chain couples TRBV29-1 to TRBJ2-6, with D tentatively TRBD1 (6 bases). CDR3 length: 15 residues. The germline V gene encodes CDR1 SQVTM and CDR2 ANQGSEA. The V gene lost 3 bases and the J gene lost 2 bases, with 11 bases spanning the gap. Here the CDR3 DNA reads TGCAGCGTTGACGCCTCAGGGGCTGGGGCCAACGTCCTGACTTTC. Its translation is CSVDASGAGANVLTF.

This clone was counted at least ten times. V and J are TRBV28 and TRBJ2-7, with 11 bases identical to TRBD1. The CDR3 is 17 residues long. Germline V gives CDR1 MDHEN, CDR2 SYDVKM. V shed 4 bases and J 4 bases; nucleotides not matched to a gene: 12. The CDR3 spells CASSYGFGTGGFYEQYF. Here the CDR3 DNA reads TGTGCCAGCAGTTACGGGTTCGGGACAGGGGGATTTTACGAGCAGTACTTC.

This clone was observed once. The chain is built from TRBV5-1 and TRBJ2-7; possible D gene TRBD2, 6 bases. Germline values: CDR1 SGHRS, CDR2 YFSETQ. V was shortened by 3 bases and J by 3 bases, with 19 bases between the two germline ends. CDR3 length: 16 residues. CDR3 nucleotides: TGCGCCAGCAGCTGGGGAGTGATAGCGGCGGACTACGAGCAGTACTTC. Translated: CASSWGVIAADYEQYF.

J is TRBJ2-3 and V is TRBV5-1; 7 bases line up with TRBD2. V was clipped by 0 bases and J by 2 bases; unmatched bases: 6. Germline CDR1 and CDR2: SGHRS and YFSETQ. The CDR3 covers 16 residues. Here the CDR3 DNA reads TGCGCCAGCAGCTTGGGGGCGGGAGTCAACACAGATACGCAGTATTTT. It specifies CASSLGAGVNTDTQYF. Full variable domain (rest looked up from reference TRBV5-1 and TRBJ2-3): KAGVTQTPRYLIKTRGQQVTLSCSPISGHRSVSWYQQTPGQGLQFLFEYFSETQRNKGNFPGRFSGRQFSNSRSEMNVSTLELGDSALYLCASSLGAGVNTDTQYFGPGTRLTVL.

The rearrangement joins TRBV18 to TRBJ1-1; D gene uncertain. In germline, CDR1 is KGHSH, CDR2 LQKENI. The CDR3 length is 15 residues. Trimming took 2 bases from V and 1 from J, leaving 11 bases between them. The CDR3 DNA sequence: TGTGCCAGCTCACCAACCCTAGGGCAGAACACTGAAGCTTTCTTT. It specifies CASSPTLGQNTEAFF.

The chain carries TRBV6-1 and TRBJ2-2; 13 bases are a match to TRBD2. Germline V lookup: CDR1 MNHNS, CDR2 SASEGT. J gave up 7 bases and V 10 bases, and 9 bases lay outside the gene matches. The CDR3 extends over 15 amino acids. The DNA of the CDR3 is TGTGCCACGAAACTAGCGGGAGGGCCAAACGGGGAGCTGTTTTTT. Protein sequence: CATKLAGGPNGELFF.

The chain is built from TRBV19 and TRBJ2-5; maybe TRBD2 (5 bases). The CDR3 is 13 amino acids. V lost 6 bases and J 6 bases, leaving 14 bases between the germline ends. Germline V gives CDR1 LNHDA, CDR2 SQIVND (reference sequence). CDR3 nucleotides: TGTGCCAGTAGCCTAAGGCCCGGGAAGACCCAGTACTTC. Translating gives CASSLRPGKTQYF.

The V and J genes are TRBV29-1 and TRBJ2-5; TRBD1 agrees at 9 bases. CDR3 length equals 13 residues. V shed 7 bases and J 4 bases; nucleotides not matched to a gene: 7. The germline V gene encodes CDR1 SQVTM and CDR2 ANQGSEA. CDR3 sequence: CSGDRGGGETQYF. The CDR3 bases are TGCAGCGGTGACAGGGGGGGAGGAGAGACCCAGTACTTC.

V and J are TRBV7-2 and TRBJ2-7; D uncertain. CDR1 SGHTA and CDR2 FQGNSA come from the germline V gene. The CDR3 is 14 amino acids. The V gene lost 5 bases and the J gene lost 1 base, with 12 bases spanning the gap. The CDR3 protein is CASSRRADSYEQYF. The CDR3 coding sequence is TGTGCCAGCAGCCGTAGGGCCGATTCCTACGAGCAGTACTTC.

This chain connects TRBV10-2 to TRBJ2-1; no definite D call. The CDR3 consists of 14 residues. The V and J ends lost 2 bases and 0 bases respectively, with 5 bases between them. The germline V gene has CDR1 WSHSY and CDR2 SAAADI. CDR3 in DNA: TGCGCCAGCAGTGAGATAGGCTCCTACAATGAGCAGTTCTTC. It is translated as CASSEIGSYNEQFF.

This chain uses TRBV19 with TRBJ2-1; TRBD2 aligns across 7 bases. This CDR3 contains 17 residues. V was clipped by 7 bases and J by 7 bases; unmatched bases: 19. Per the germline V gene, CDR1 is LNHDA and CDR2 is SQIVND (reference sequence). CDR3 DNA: TGTGCCAGTACGTCGTTTATGCCGGGAGGATCGGGGAATGAGCAGTTCTTC. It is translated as CASTSFMPGGSGNEQFF.

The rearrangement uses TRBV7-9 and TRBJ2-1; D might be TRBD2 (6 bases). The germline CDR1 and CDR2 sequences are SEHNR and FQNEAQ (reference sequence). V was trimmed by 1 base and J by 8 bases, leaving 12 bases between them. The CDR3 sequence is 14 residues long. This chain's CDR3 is CASSLGLGSHEQFF. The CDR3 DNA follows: TGTGCCAGCAGCTTAGGACTAGGATCCCATGAGCAGTTCTTC. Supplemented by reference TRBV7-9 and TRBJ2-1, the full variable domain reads DTGVSQNPRHKITKRGQNVTFRCDPISEHNRLYWYRQTLGQGPEFLTYFQNEAQLEKSRLLSDRFSAERPKGSFSTLEIQRTEQGDSAMYLCASSLGLGSHEQFFGPGTRLTVL.

The CDR3 is CASSPTNSGRAGLQETQYF. The CDR3 DNA follows: TGTGCCAGCTCACCTACAAATAGCGGGAGGGCCGGCCTCCAAGAGACCCAGTACTTC. The chain employs TRBV18 and TRBJ2-5, with 11 bases matching TRBD2. J was trimmed by 1 base and V by 3 bases; bases with no gene match: 13. The length of the CDR3 is 19 residues. Germline CDR1 reads KGHSH; CDR2 reads LQKENI.

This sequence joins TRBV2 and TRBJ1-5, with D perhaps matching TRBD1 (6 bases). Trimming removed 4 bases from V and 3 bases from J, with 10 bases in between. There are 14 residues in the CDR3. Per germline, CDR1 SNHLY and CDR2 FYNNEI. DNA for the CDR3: TGTGCCAGCAGTGTTGGACAGTACAATCAGCCCCAGCATTTT. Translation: CASSVGQYNQPQHF.

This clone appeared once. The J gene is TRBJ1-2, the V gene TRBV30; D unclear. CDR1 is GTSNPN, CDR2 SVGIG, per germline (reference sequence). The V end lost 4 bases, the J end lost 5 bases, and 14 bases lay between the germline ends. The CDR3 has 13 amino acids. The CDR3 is CAWTVARSYGYTF. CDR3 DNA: TGTGCCTGGACGGTCGCGCGGAGTTATGGCTACACCTTC.

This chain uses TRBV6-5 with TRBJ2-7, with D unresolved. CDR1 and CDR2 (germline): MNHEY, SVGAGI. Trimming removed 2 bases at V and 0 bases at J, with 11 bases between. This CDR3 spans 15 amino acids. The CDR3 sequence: CASSYEGESSYEQYF. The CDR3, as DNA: TGTGCCAGCAGTTACGAAGGCGAGAGCTCCTACGAGCAGTACTTC.

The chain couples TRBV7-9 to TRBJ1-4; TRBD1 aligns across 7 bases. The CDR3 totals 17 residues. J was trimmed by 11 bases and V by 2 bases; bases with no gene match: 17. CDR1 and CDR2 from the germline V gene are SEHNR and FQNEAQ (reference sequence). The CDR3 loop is CASSLKRGQARVTKLFF. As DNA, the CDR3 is TGTGCCAGCAGCTTAAAGCGCGGACAGGCTCGAGTGACGAAACTGTTTTTT. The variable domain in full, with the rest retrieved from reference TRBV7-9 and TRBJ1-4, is DTGVSQNPRHKITKRGQNVTFRCDPISEHNRLYWYRQTLGQGPEFLTYFQNEAQLEKSRLLSDRFSAERPKGSFSTLEIQRTEQGDSAMYLCASSLKRGQARVTKLFFGSGTQLSVL.

CDR3 nucleotides: TGTGCCAGCAGCTTAAACCTACACAGTGCGGACTCCTACGAGCAGTACTTC. This codes for CASSLNLHSADSYEQYF. This chain uses TRBV7-8 with TRBJ2-7; D remains ambiguous. V was shortened by 2 bases and J by 0 bases, with 17 bases between the two germline ends. This CDR3 has 17 residues. CDR1 is SGHVS, CDR2 FQNEAQ, per germline.

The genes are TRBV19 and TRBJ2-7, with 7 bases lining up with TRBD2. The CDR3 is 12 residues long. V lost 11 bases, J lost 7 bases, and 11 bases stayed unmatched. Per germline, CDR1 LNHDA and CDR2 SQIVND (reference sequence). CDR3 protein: CAAGRSQREQYF. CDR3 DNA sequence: TGTGCCGCCGGGAGGTCACAACGGGAGCAGTACTTC.

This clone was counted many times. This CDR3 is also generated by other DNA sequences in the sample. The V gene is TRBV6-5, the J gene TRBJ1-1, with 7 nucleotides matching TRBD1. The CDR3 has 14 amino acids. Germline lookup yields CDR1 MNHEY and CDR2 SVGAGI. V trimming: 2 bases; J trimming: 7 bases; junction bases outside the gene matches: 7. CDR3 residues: CASSYGDRDGEAFF. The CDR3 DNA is TGTGCCAGCAGTTACGGTGACAGGGACGGTGAAGCTTTCTTT.